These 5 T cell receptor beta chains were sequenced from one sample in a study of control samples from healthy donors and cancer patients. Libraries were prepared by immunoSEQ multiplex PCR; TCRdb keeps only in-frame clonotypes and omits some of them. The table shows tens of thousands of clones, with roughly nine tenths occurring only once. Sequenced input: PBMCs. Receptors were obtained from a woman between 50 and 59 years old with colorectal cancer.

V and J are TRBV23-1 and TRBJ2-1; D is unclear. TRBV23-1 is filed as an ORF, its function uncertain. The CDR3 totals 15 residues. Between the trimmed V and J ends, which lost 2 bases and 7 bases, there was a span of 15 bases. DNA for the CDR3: TGCGCCAGCAGTCAAACCTCCCGTGGGGAAAATGAGCAGTTCTTC. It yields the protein CASSQTSRGENEQFF.

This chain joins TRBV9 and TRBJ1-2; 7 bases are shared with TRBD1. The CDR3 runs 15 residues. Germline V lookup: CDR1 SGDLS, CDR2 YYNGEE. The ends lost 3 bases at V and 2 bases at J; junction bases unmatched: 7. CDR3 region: CASSGYRGLNYGYTF. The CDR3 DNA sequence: TGTGCCAGCAGCGGATACAGGGGTTTAAACTATGGCTACACCTTC.

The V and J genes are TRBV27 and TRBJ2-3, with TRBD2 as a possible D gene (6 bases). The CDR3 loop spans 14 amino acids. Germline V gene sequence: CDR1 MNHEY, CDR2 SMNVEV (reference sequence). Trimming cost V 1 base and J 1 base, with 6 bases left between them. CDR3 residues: CASSLWGGTDTQYF. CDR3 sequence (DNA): TGTGCCAGCAGTTTATGGGGGGGCACAGATACGCAGTATTTT.

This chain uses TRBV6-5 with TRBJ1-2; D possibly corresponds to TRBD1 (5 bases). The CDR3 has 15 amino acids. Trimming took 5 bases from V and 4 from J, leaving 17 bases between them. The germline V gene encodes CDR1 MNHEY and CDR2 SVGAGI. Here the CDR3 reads CASSPSTVRGYGYTF. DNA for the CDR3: TGTGCCAGCAGTCCTTCGACCGTGAGGGGCTATGGCTACACCTTC.

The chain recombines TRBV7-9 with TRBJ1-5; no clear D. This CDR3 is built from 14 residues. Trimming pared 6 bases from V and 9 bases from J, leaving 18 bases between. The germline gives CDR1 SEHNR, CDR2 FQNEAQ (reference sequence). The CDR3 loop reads CASSLSGRGWPQHF. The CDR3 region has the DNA TGTGCCAGCAGTTTATCAGGACGGGGTTGGCCCCAGCATTTT.